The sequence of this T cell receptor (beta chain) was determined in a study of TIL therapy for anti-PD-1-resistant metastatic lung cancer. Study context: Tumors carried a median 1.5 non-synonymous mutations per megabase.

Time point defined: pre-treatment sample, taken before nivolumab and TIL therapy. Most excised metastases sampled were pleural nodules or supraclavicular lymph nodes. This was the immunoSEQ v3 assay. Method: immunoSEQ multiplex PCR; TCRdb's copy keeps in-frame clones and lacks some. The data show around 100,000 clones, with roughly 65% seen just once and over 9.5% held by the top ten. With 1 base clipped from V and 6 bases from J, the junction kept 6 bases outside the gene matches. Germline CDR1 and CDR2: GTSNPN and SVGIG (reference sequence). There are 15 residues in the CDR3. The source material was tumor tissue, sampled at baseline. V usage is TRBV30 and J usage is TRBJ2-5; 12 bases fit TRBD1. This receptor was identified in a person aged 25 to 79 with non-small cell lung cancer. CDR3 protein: CAWSAGTGGSKTQYF. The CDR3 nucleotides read TGTGCCTGGAGTGCCGGGACAGGGGGCTCGAAGACCCAGTACTTC.